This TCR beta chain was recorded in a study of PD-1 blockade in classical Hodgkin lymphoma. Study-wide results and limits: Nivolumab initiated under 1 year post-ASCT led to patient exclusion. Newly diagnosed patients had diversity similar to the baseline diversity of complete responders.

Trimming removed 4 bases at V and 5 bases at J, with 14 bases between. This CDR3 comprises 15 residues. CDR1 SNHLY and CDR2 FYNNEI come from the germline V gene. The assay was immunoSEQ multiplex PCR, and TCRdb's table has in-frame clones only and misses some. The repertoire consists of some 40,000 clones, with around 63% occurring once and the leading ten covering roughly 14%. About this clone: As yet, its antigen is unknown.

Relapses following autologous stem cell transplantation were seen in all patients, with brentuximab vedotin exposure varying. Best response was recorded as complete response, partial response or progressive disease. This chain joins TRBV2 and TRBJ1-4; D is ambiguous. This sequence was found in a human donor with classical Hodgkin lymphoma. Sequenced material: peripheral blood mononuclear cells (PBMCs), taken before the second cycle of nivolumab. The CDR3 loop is CASSGQPLRNEKLFF. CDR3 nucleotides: TGTGCCAGCAGTGGGCAGCCATTACGCAATGAAAAACTGTTTTTT.